A selection of T cell receptor beta chains follows, all from one sample in a study of cytomegalovirus exposure and HLA in healthy donors. Here immunoSEQ multiplex PCR was the method, and the copy in TCRdb shows in-frame clones only, minus some. The table has about 140,000 clones, just under 85% seen once. The source material was PBMCs. The receptors shown here come from a man aged 35 to 55 in good health and CMV-seropositive. CDR3s include the opening cysteine and the closing phenylalanine or tryptophan. D genes are given only for firm matches. Clone size is not always given. Where it is, it says once, few, many or a class for expanded clones.

d_gene: TRBD2
v_gene: TRBV6-1
j_gene: TRBJ2-1
abundance: once
CDR3nt: TGTGCCAGCAGTGAAGTCGGACTAGCGGCCTACAATGAGCAGTTCTTC
CDR3aa: CASSEVGLAAYNEQFF

d_gene: TRBD2
v_gene: TRBV5-6
j_gene: TRBJ2-2
abundance: -
CDR3nt: TGTGCCAGCAGCCCAGAAGAGGGAGGGACCGGGGAGCTGTTTTTT
CDR3aa: CASSPEEGGTGELFF

d_gene: TRBD2
v_gene: TRBV5-1
j_gene: TRBJ2-3
abundance: -
CDR3nt: TGCGCCAGCAGCTTAGTTCTAGCGGTGCACACAGATACGCAGTATTTT
CDR3aa: CASSLVLAVHTDTQYF

d_gene: -
v_gene: TRBV6-6
j_gene: TRBJ1-4
abundance: -
CDR3nt: TGTGCCAGCAGTTACTTGGGGCTCGGTGAAAAACTGTTTTTT
CDR3aa: CASSYLGLGEKLFF

d_gene: TRBD1
v_gene: TRBV5-1
j_gene: TRBJ2-5
abundance: -
CDR3nt: TGCGCCAGCAGCTTGTGGGGGACAGGGTCGCGGGCAGAGACCCAGTACTTC
CDR3aa: CASSLWGTGSRAETQYF

d_gene: -
v_gene: TRBV7-2
j_gene: TRBJ2-7
abundance: -
CDR3nt: TGTGCCAGCAGCTTGGGTTTCGCGGAAACCTACGAGCAGTACTTC
CDR3aa: CASSLGFAETYEQYF

d_gene: TRBD2
v_gene: TRBV5-4
j_gene: TRBJ2-3
abundance: -
CDR3nt: TGTGCCACCGGGAGGGCCTGGTCAGATACGCAGTATTTT
CDR3aa: CATGRAWSDTQYF

d_gene: TRBD1
v_gene: TRBV5-4
j_gene: TRBJ1-2
abundance: -
CDR3nt: TGTGCCAGCAGACCTGCAGGGGGCCGGTATGGCTACACCTTC
CDR3aa: CASRPAGGRYGYTF

d_gene: TRBD2
v_gene: TRBV30
j_gene: TRBJ2-1
abundance: -
CDR3nt: TGTGCCTGGCAAAGCGGGGGCTCCTACAATGAGCAGTTCTTC
CDR3aa: CAWQSGGSYNEQFF

d_gene: TRBD2
v_gene: TRBV10-3
j_gene: TRBJ2-7
abundance: -
CDR3nt: TGTGCCATCAGAGAGCGACTAGCGGGGACCTACGAGCAGTACTTC
CDR3aa: CAIRERLAGTYEQYF

d_gene: -
v_gene: TRBV9
j_gene: TRBJ1-3
abundance: -
CDR3nt: TGTGCCAGCAGCCCGATGGGGCAACTCCGCTCTGGAAACACCATATATTTT
CDR3aa: CASSPMGQLRSGNTIYF

d_gene: TRBD2
v_gene: TRBV4-2
j_gene: TRBJ2-2
abundance: -
CDR3nt: TGTGCCAGCAGCCATCAAGGGACTAACCTAGCGGGATCTGGGGAGCTGTTTTTT
CDR3aa: CASSHQGTNLAGSGELFF

d_gene: -
v_gene: TRBV7-9
j_gene: TRBJ2-1
abundance: -
CDR3nt: TGTGCCAGCAGCTTAAAGGCTCATTCGGGTGAGCAGTTCTTC
CDR3aa: CASSLKAHSGEQFF

d_gene: -
v_gene: TRBV7-9
j_gene: TRBJ2-1
abundance: -
CDR3nt: TGTGCCAGCAGCTTTCGGGATCTCAATGAGCAGTTCTTC
CDR3aa: CASSFRDLNEQFF

d_gene: -
v_gene: TRBV5-1
j_gene: TRBJ2-5
abundance: -
CDR3nt: TGCGCCAGCAGCATCCGGACAGCGCCTCCAGGGACCCAGTACTTC
CDR3aa: CASSIRTAPPGTQYF

d_gene: -
v_gene: TRBV5-1
j_gene: TRBJ1-1
abundance: once
CDR3nt: TGCGCCAGCAGCTCCGGGGGACCCGATCCTGAAGCTTTCTTT
CDR3aa: CASSSGGPDPEAFF

d_gene: -
v_gene: TRBV11-2
j_gene: TRBJ1-4
abundance: -
CDR3nt: TGTGCCAGCAGCCCGGGGGGGACTAATGAAAAACTGTTTTTT
CDR3aa: CASSPGGTNEKLFF

d_gene: TRBD1
v_gene: TRBV27
j_gene: TRBJ2-7
abundance: -
CDR3nt: TGTGCCAGCAGTCCAGGGACAGGGGGATTTTACGAGCAGTACTTC
CDR3aa: CASSPGTGGFYEQYF

d_gene: TRBD1
v_gene: TRBV2
j_gene: TRBJ1-5
abundance: -
CDR3nt: TGTGCCAGCAGGCGCACGACAGGGAGCTCCCAGCATTTT
CDR3aa: CASRRTTGSSQHF

d_gene: TRBD1
v_gene: TRBV9
j_gene: TRBJ1-2
abundance: once
CDR3nt: TGTGCCAGCAGCCCCCGGGACAGGGATTCTTCCTATGGCTACACCTTC
CDR3aa: CASSPRDRDSSYGYTF

d_gene: -
v_gene: TRBV6-5
j_gene: TRBJ1-1
abundance: few
CDR3nt: TGTGCCAGCAGTAACCAGGGTGAGGATGAAGCTTTCTTT
CDR3aa: CASSNQGEDEAFF

d_gene: TRBD2
v_gene: TRBV25-1
j_gene: TRBJ2-5
abundance: once
CDR3nt: TGTGCCAGCAGTGCGACCCTACTAGCGGGAGGAGAGACCCAGTACTTC
CDR3aa: CASSATLLAGGETQYF

d_gene: TRBD1
v_gene: TRBV27
j_gene: TRBJ2-7
abundance: -
CDR3nt: TGTGCCAGCAGTTTAACAGGGGGTGCATGGCAGTACTTC
CDR3aa: CASSLTGGAWQYF

d_gene: -
v_gene: TRBV6-6
j_gene: TRBJ2-5
abundance: -
CDR3nt: TGTGCCAGCAGTTATCTGACAGCCCAAGAGACCCAGTACTTC
CDR3aa: CASSYLTAQETQYF

d_gene: TRBD1
v_gene: TRBV6-4
j_gene: TRBJ2-2
abundance: -
CDR3nt: TGTGCCAGCAGGGCCAACAGGGGAAACACCGGGGAGCTGTTTTTT
CDR3aa: CASRANRGNTGELFF

d_gene: -
v_gene: TRBV18
j_gene: TRBJ1-3
abundance: -
CDR3nt: TGTGCCAGCTCACCAAAGGCCGAGGGCCCGAGCTCTGGAAACACCATATATTTT
CDR3aa: CASSPKAEGPSSGNTIYF

d_gene: TRBD2
v_gene: TRBV5-1
j_gene: TRBJ2-7
abundance: -
CDR3nt: TGCGCCAGCAGCTCCCGACCGGGGGGATATACCTACGAGCAGTACTTC
CDR3aa: CASSSRPGGYTYEQYF

d_gene: TRBD1
v_gene: TRBV4-1
j_gene: TRBJ2-7
abundance: -
CDR3nt: TGCGCCAGCAGCCAAGGGACAGGGTTAGACGAGCAGTACTTC
CDR3aa: CASSQGTGLDEQYF

d_gene: -
v_gene: TRBV19
j_gene: TRBJ2-1
abundance: few
CDR3nt: TGTGCCAGTAGTAAAGTGCGGGGTGTCAATGAGCAGTTCTTC
CDR3aa: CASSKVRGVNEQFF

d_gene: -
v_gene: TRBV19
j_gene: TRBJ1-4
abundance: -
CDR3nt: TGTGCCAGTAGTATAGCAGGGAGGGACGAAAAACTGTTTTTT
CDR3aa: CASSIAGRDEKLFF

d_gene: TRBD2
v_gene: TRBV7-9
j_gene: TRBJ2-3
abundance: -
CDR3nt: TGTGCCAGCAGCTTTGGTAGGGCCCCAGCGGGGACTAGCACAGATACGCAGTATTTT
CDR3aa: CASSFGRAPAGTSTDTQYF

d_gene: TRBD1
v_gene: TRBV18
j_gene: TRBJ1-6
abundance: -
CDR3nt: TGTGCCAGCTCAACTACCGGGACAGAGAGTTCACCCCTCCACTTT
CDR3aa: CASSTTGTESSPLHF

d_gene: -
v_gene: TRBV30
j_gene: TRBJ1-3
abundance: -
CDR3nt: TGTGCCTGGAGTGTTTCCGACAGAGGCTCTGGAAACACCACATATTTT
CDR3aa: CAWSVSDRGSGNTTYF

d_gene: TRBD1
v_gene: TRBV5-4
j_gene: TRBJ1-1
abundance: few
CDR3nt: TGTGCCAGCAGCGACTGGACAGGGGGGAACACTGAAGCTTTCTTT
CDR3aa: CASSDWTGGNTEAFF

d_gene: TRBD2
v_gene: TRBV5-6
j_gene: TRBJ2-1
abundance: -
CDR3nt: TGTGCCAGCAGCTTCCCTAGCGGGAGAAGGTCCTACAATGAGCAGTTCTTC
CDR3aa: CASSFPSGRRSYNEQFF

d_gene: -
v_gene: TRBV27
j_gene: TRBJ2-6
abundance: -
CDR3nt: TGTGCCAGCAGTTTATGGAGCTCTGGGGCCAACGTCCTGACTTTC
CDR3aa: CASSLWSSGANVLTF

d_gene: TRBD1
v_gene: TRBV6-6
j_gene: TRBJ1-2
abundance: -
CDR3nt: TGTGCCAGCAGTTACGGGCTAGACAGGGCCAATGGCTACACCTTC
CDR3aa: CASSYGLDRANGYTF

d_gene: -
v_gene: TRBV6-5
j_gene: TRBJ1-1
abundance: -
CDR3nt: TGTGCCAGCAGTGCGGCCCGGGGGACTGAAGCTTTCTTT
CDR3aa: CASSAARGTEAFF

d_gene: -
v_gene: TRBV18
j_gene: TRBJ2-5
abundance: -
CDR3nt: TGTGCCAGCTCACCATTCCAGTTGGAGACCCAGTACTTC
CDR3aa: CASSPFQLETQYF

d_gene: TRBD1
v_gene: TRBV5-4
j_gene: TRBJ2-1
abundance: -
CDR3nt: TGTGCCAGCAGCCAACAGGGGGCGGACAATGAGCAGTTCTTC
CDR3aa: CASSQQGADNEQFF

d_gene: TRBD2
v_gene: TRBV5-8
j_gene: TRBJ2-5
abundance: -
CDR3nt: TGTGCCAGCAGCTTGCTGCGGGGGGGCCCGAAAGAGACCCAGTACTTC
CDR3aa: CASSLLRGGPKETQYF

d_gene: TRBD1
v_gene: TRBV7-7
j_gene: TRBJ1-1
abundance: -
CDR3nt: TGTGCTAGCAGCTTACGACAGGGCGCTGAAGCTTTCTTT
CDR3aa: CASSLRQGAEAFF

d_gene: TRBD2
v_gene: TRBV4-1
j_gene: TRBJ2-5
abundance: -
CDR3nt: TGCGCCAGCAGCCAAGGCCATCTAGCGGGAGATGGCCAAGAGACCCAGTACTTC
CDR3aa: CASSQGHLAGDGQETQYF

d_gene: TRBD1
v_gene: TRBV9
j_gene: TRBJ1-4
abundance: few
CDR3nt: TGTGCCAGCAGCGTAGCCGCCGGGACAGGGGGCGAAAAACTGTTTTTT
CDR3aa: CASSVAAGTGGEKLFF

d_gene: TRBD1
v_gene: TRBV14
j_gene: TRBJ1-1
abundance: -
CDR3nt: TGTGCCAGCAGTCAAACAGGGGTGAACACTGAAGCTTTCTTT
CDR3aa: CASSQTGVNTEAFF

d_gene: TRBD1
v_gene: TRBV6-4
j_gene: TRBJ1-1
abundance: -
CDR3nt: TGTGCCAGCAGCGACCTTCCGAGGGGACAGGGGCGCCCAGGCACTGAAGCTTTCTTT
CDR3aa: CASSDLPRGQGRPGTEAFF

d_gene: -
v_gene: TRBV19
j_gene: TRBJ1-3
abundance: -
CDR3nt: TGTGCCAGTAGGTCAGCGGGAAACACCATATATTTT
CDR3aa: CASRSAGNTIYF

d_gene: -
v_gene: TRBV29-1
j_gene: TRBJ2-3
abundance: once
CDR3nt: TGCAGCGTTACTTCGACAGGACCTGGCACAGATACGCAGTATTTT
CDR3aa: CSVTSTGPGTDTQYF

d_gene: TRBD1
v_gene: TRBV6-5
j_gene: TRBJ2-3
abundance: -
CDR3nt: TGTGCCAGCAGTCCCAACAGGGGGAGGACAGATACGCAGTATTTT
CDR3aa: CASSPNRGRTDTQYF

d_gene: -
v_gene: TRBV2
j_gene: TRBJ1-1
abundance: -
CDR3nt: TGTGCCAGCAGTGACCGTGGCAGGGCCGCTGAAGCTTTCTTT
CDR3aa: CASSDRGRAAEAFF

d_gene: TRBD1
v_gene: TRBV6-1
j_gene: TRBJ1-5
abundance: -
CDR3nt: TGTGCCAGCAGGGGGACAGTGAGCAATCAGCCCCAGCATTTT
CDR3aa: CASRGTVSNQPQHF

d_gene: -
v_gene: TRBV30
j_gene: TRBJ1-2
abundance: -
CDR3nt: TGTGCCTGGAGTGTGGACTCGGCCGGCTATGGCTACACCTTC
CDR3aa: CAWSVDSAGYGYTF

d_gene: -
v_gene: TRBV30
j_gene: TRBJ2-2
abundance: -
CDR3nt: TGTGCCTGGAACGCCCCTAGCGCGAACACCGGGGAGCTGTTTTTT
CDR3aa: CAWNAPSANTGELFF

d_gene: -
v_gene: TRBV21-1
j_gene: TRBJ1-4
abundance: -
CDR3nt: TGTGCCAGCACCTCCGGACAGGGGGCCGTTAATGAAAAACTGTTTTTT
CDR3aa: CASTSGQGAVNEKLFF

d_gene: -
v_gene: TRBV14
j_gene: TRBJ2-1
abundance: few
CDR3nt: TGTGCCAGCAGCCACCTAGGACAGAAATCCTACAATGAGCAGTTCTTC
CDR3aa: CASSHLGQKSYNEQFF

d_gene: -
v_gene: TRBV30
j_gene: TRBJ1-5
abundance: -
CDR3nt: TGTGCCTGGAGTAATGGACTCAATCAGCCCCAGCATTTT
CDR3aa: CAWSNGLNQPQHF

d_gene: TRBD2
v_gene: TRBV19
j_gene: TRBJ2-1
abundance: -
CDR3nt: TGTGCCAGCGCCCCCGGGACTAGATACAATGAGCAGTTCTTC
CDR3aa: CASAPGTRYNEQFF